A selection of T cell receptor beta chains follows, all from one sample in a study of identical twins. TCRdb re-analysed the 5' RACE reads in MiXCR, keeping a single row per CDR3 protein. Altogether 1.5 million to 2 million distinct CDR3 sequences are present, about 30% being singletons, with the ten largest covering around 0.25%. Sequences were obtained from cord blood. Every receptor here comes from a newborn girl in good health. Each CDR3 is given with its conserved first and last residue. Fields, in order: V gene, J gene, D gene, clone size, CDR3 protein, CDR3 DNA. The D gene is left open where the match is weak. Some rows mark clone size as missing; the rest say once, few, many or name a class of expanded clone.

V: TRBV28
J: TRBJ2-3
D: TRBD2
size: few
CDR3: CASSPLGLAGMLDTQYF
DNA: TGTGCCAGCAGTCCCCTCGGACTAGCGGGGATGCTAGATACGCAGTATTTT

V: TRBV7-9
J: TRBJ1-2
D: TRBD1
size: many
CDR3: CASSLSGQANYGYTF
DNA: TGTGCCAGCAGCTTATCGGGACAGGCTAACTATGGCTACACCTTC

V: TRBV20-1
J: TRBJ2-3
D: -
size: -
CDR3: CSARGQFTDTQYF
DNA: TGCAGTGCTAGAGGCCAGTTCACAGATACGCAGTATTTT

V: TRBV28
J: TRBJ2-7
D: TRBD2
size: -
CDR3: CASRGVGYEQYF
DNA: TGTGCCAGCCGGGGGGTGGGGTACGAGCAGTACTTC

V: TRBV9
J: TRBJ2-7
D: -
size: -
CDR3: CASSVGVAGEQYF
DNA: TGTGCCAGCAGCGTAGGGGTAGCCGGCGAGCAGTACTTC

V: TRBV6-5
J: TRBJ2-3
D: TRBD2
size: -
CDR3: CASSYGGQSSGVTDTQYF
DNA: TGTGCCAGCAGTTACGGGGGACAGTCTAGCGGGGTTACAGATACGCAGTATTTT

V: TRBV25-1
J: TRBJ2-7
D: -
size: few
CDR3: CASSSRVGQTYEQYF
DNA: TGTGCCAGCAGTAGCAGGGTCGGTCAGACCTACGAGCAGTACTTC

V: TRBV3-1
J: TRBJ2-5
D: TRBD2
size: -
CDR3: CASSQDSGRRKTQYF
DNA: TGTGCCAGCAGCCAAGATAGCGGGAGGAGGAAGACCCAGTACTTC

V: TRBV14
J: TRBJ1-6
D: -
size: -
CDR3: CASSPGLGSPLHF
DNA: TGTGCCAGCAGCCCAGGGTTGGGATCACCCCTCCACTTT

V: TRBV20-1
J: TRBJ2-5
D: TRBD2
size: once
CDR3: CSASGILGLAGYQETQYF
DNA: TGCAGTGCTAGCGGTATTCTCGGACTAGCGGGCTACCAAGAGACCCAGTACTTC

V: TRBV29-1
J: TRBJ1-2
D: -
size: -
CDR3: CSVGSGLGGGYTF
DNA: TGCAGCGTTGGTTCTGGGCTGGGGGGAGGCTACACCTTC

V: TRBV5-1
J: TRBJ2-1
D: -
size: -
CDR3: CASSLEGRRDNEQFF
DNA: TGCGCCAGCAGCTTGGAAGGTAGACGGGACAATGAGCAGTTCTTC

V: TRBV20-1
J: TRBJ1-4
D: -
size: -
CDR3: CSARATSLGMTKGGEKLFF
DNA: TGCAGTGCTAGAGCCACATCCCTGGGAATGACAAAGGGGGGAGAAAAACTGTTTTTT

V: TRBV18
J: TRBJ1-2
D: TRBD1
size: few
CDR3: CASSPTASRDRVVYGYTF
DNA: TGTGCCAGCTCACCAACGGCTTCTCGGGACAGGGTGGTCTATGGCTACACCTTC

V: TRBV7-9
J: TRBJ1-2
D: TRBD1
size: -
CDR3: CASSLVGPGGDYGYTF
DNA: TGTGCCAGCAGCTTAGTTGGTCCAGGGGGAGACTATGGCTACACCTTC

V: TRBV7-2
J: TRBJ2-3
D: TRBD2
size: -
CDR3: CASSTTSGRLHTQYF
DNA: TGTGCCAGCAGCACGACTAGCGGGAGATTACATACGCAGTATTTT

V: TRBV12-3/TRBV12-4
J: TRBJ1-1
D: -
size: -
CDR3: CASSPRQEAFF
DNA: TGTGCCAGCAGTCCCCGACAGGAAGCTTTCTTT

V: TRBV20-1
J: TRBJ2-7
D: -
size: -
CDR3: CSARWLSYEQYF
DNA: TGCAGTGCTAGATGGCTTTCCTACGAGCAGTACTTC

V: TRBV7-8
J: TRBJ2-7
D: -
size: -
CDR3: CASSLGTIAYNEQYF
DNA: TGTGCCAGCAGCCTCGGGACAATCGCCTACAATGAGCAGTACTTC

V: TRBV5-8
J: TRBJ1-2
D: -
size: -
CDR3: CASSRDGTYGYTF
DNA: TGTGCCAGCAGCCGTGATGGGACCTATGGCTACACCTTC

V: TRBV7-6
J: TRBJ2-7
D: TRBD2
size: once
CDR3: CASSARLAGRWNEQYF
DNA: TGTGCCAGCAGCGCAAGACTAGCGGGACGATGGAATGAGCAGTACTTC

V: TRBV3-1
J: TRBJ2-5
D: TRBD2
size: -
CDR3: CASSPGTTAREQYF
DNA: TGTGCCAGCAGTCCCGGGACTACGGCTAGGGAGCAGTACTTC

V: TRBV3-1
J: TRBJ2-2
D: -
size: -
CDR3: CASSQKSNTGELFF
DNA: TGTGCCAGCAGCCAGAAGTCCAACACCGGGGAGCTGTTTTTT

V: TRBV18
J: TRBJ2-1
D: -
size: -
CDR3: CASSPTTASSYNEQFF
DNA: TGTGCCAGCTCACCGACGACTGCGAGCTCCTACAATGAGCAGTTCTTC